A selection of T cell receptor beta chains follows, all from one sample in a study of regulatory T cells in long-lasting Graves disease. TCRdb re-called the multiplex PCR reads with MiXCR, one entry per CDR3 protein. This table has under 300,000 distinct CDR3 sequences, around 16% appearing once. Sequencing was performed on peripheral blood mononuclear cells (PBMCs), taken at new diagnosis, from a patient treated with antithyroid drugs. The source is a female donor with Graves disease. The CDR3 runs from the conserved cysteine through the conserved F or W. A D gene is named only where the DNA matches it firmly. The size of a clone is reported for some rows only, either as once, few or many, or as a class for expanded clones.

J	D	V	size	DNA	CDR3
TRBJ2-1	TRBD2	TRBV7-8	many	TGTGCCAGCAGCCCCCGGCGACTAGCGGGAGACAATGAGCAGTTCTTC	CASSPRRLAGDNEQFF
TRBJ2-7	TRBD2	TRBV12-3/TRBV12-4	once	TGTGCCAGCAGTTTAGGACTAGCGGGAGTGGCGTACGAGCAGTACTTC	CASSLGLAGVAYEQYF
TRBJ2-2	TRBD2	TRBV4-3	few	TGCGCCAGCAGCCCGGGACTAGCGGGAGACGGGGAGCTGTTTTTT	CASSPGLAGDGELFF
TRBJ2-3	.	TRBV6-1	many	TGTGCCAGCAGTGGAACCAGGGGTAGTTGGACAGATACGCAGTATTTT	CASSGTRGSWTDTQYF
TRBJ2-2	.	TRBV10-3	many	TGTGCCATCAAGAGGGGGATTGGCGGGGAGCTGTTTTTT	CAIKRGIGGELFF
TRBJ1-5	.	TRBV4-1	.	TGCGCCAGCAGCCGAGACAGTAGAAATCAGCCCCAGCATTTT	CASSRDSRNQPQHF
TRBJ1-6	.	TRBV12-3/TRBV12-4	many	TGTGCCAGCAGTTTAGCGGGGGGGTTTTCACCCCTCCACTTT	CASSLAGGFSPLHF
TRBJ2-7	.	TRBV30	many	TGTGCCTGGAACAGGCCGGGATACGAGCAGTACTTC	CAWNRPGYEQYF
TRBJ1-2	TRBD1	TRBV28	.	TGTGCCAGCAGTCCTTCTGGGGGACGGGACAGTGGCTACACCTTC	CASSPSGGRDSGYTF
TRBJ2-3	.	TRBV7-3	many	TGTGCCAGCAGCTTAGGGGGGCCCCCAGATACGCAGTATTTT	CASSLGGPPDTQYF
TRBJ1-2	TRBD1	TRBV29-1	many	TGCAGCGCACAGGGGTGGGATGGCTACACCTTC	CSAQGWDGYTF